Listed below are T cell receptor beta chains from one sample, sequenced in a study of T cell repertoires in ileal Crohn's disease. Libraries were prepared by immunoSEQ multiplex PCR; TCRdb keeps only in-frame clonotypes and omits some of them. This sample carries around 1,000 clones, 85% of them seen once, and the ten largest clones take approximately 4.7%. Sequencing used ileal tissue. These receptors all come from an adult with Crohn's disease. Both conserved end residues are part of each CDR3. The D gene is left open where the match is weak. A row's size may be missing; if present it is once, few, many or a size class.

TGTGCCATCAGTGCCAAGGGCGTACTAGGCTATGGCTACACCTTC	CAISAKGVLGYGYTF	-	TRBV10-3	TRBJ1-2	-
TGTGCCTGGAGCCGACAAAGCTTCACAGATACGCAGTATTTT	CAWSRQSFTDTQYF	-	TRBV30	TRBJ2-3	-
TGTGCCAGCAGAACCCGGGAGGGATACTACGAGCAGTACTTC	CASRTREGYYEQYF	TRBD2	TRBV28	TRBJ2-7	few
TGTGCCAGCAGTTACTCACAGGTTGGTGGATCCTACGAGCAGTACTTC	CASSYSQVGGSYEQYF	-	TRBV6-5	TRBJ2-7	-
TGTGCCAGCAGCCTCATAGCGGGGCGCGTCGATGAGCAGTTCTTC	CASSLIAGRVDEQFF	TRBD2	TRBV7-3	TRBJ2-1	-
TGTGCCAGCAGTTTTGGGGATCACAGGGTGAGGAACACTGAAGCTTTCTTT	CASSFGDHRVRNTEAFF	-	TRBV28	TRBJ1-1	-
TGCGCCAGCAGCTTCTTAACAGGATCTAGGGAGACCCAGTACTTC	CASSFLTGSRETQYF	-	TRBV5-1	TRBJ2-5	-
TGTGCCAGCAGCGTAGGTCTAGGGGGTCGGGAATCACCCCTCCACTTT	CASSVGLGGRESPLHF	-	TRBV9	TRBJ1-6	-
TGTGCCAGCAGTCGGGGGGCCTACGAGCAGTACTTC	CASSRGAYEQYF	TRBD2	TRBV6-6	TRBJ2-7	-
TGTGCCAGCAGTGAGACTAGCGGGGGCACAGATACGCAGTATTTT	CASSETSGGTDTQYF	TRBD2	TRBV6-4	TRBJ2-3	few
TGTGCCGTTCTTCAGGATAACACTGAAGCTTTCTTT	CAVLQDNTEAFF	-	TRBV19	TRBJ1-1	-
TGCGCCAGCAGCCGCGACGTGGACAGGGGACCCCACGAGCAGTACTTC	CASSRDVDRGPHEQYF	TRBD1	TRBV5-1	TRBJ2-7	-
TGTGCCAGCAGCGCCTTTAGCGGGACTGCAGATACGCAGTATTTT	CASSAFSGTADTQYF	TRBD2	TRBV5-4	TRBJ2-3	once